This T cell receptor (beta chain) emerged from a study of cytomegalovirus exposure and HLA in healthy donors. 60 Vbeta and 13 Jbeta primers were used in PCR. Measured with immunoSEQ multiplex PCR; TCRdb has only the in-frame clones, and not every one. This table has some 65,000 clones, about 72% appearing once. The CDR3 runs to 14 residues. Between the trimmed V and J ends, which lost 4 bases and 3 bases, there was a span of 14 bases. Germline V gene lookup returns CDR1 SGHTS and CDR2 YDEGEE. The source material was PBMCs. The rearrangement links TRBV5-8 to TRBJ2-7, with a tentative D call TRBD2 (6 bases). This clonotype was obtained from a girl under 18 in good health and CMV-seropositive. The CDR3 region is CASSTGLAFYEQYF. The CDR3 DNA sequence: TGTGCCAGCAGCACAGGCCTAGCGTTCTACGAGCAGTACTTC.